This T cell receptor beta chain stems from a study of T cells expressing NK-cell markers. Overall study: TCR beta repertoires came from sorted CD3+CD56+NKG2C+, CD3+CD56+NKG2C- and CD3+CD56-NKG2C+ T cells.

Study-wide results and limits: The dominant NKG2C+ clonotypes represented roughly 1.0-7.5% of CD8+ T cells in six donors. The leading position in the CD3+CD56-NKG2C+ fraction of several donors also went to these clonotypes.

The CDR3 length is 14 residues. 5'RACE template switching with UMIs generated TCR beta cDNA. From the 5' RACE reads, TCRdb lists one entry per CDR3 protein and no DNA. The listing contains 200,000 to 300,000 distinct CDR3 sequences. About this clonotype: The antigen remains unidentified.

The sequencing input was blood T cells: a sorted CD56 or NKG2C T cell subset, CD4+ or CD8+ T cells, or bulk PBMC T cells (not recorded which). The chain employs TRBV12-3 or TRBV12-4 and TRBJ1-4; TCRdb names TRBD1, which stays unverified in the absence of DNA. This receptor was taken from a man in his late teens or twenties in good health. The CDR3 loop is CASSGQGADEKLFF.